This TCR beta chain was sequenced for a study of shared clonotypes between healthy human individuals. V was pared by 6 bases and J by 4 bases, with 8 bases of the junction left unmatched. Germline V gene lookup returns CDR1 MNHEY and CDR2 SVGAGI. CDR3 length: 15 amino acids. Generated by immunoSEQ multiplex PCR, the TCRdb table keeps only in-frame clones and is missing some. The sample holds under 200,000 clones; about 93% are singletons and the top ten take about 0.07%. V and J are TRBV6-5 and TRBJ1-2, with 10 bases aligning to TRBD1. Input material: naive CD4+ T cells sorted from blood. The subset: CD45RA+ positively selected. This sequence was found in a woman in her twenties or thirties in good health. The CDR3 DNA reads TGTGCCAGCAGCTCTCAGACAGGGGGCCCCTATGGCTACACCTTC. Protein sequence: CASSSQTGGPYGYTF.